This TCR beta chain originates from a study of shared T cell receptors in the human thymus (dated by TCRdb to about 2021). Context from the whole study: The study examined how self-reactive, shared T-cell receptor alpha chains are generated in the human thymus.

Remarks on this clone: This clone's antigen is unknown. Base qualities are missing; no much larger clone stands one base away.

CDR1 is given as SNHLY and CDR2 as FYNNEI, both from the germline V gene. Relative to germline, V is missing 9 bases and J is missing 11 bases, with 7 bases of the junction outside any gene match. The CDR3 starts with the cysteine, ends with the phenylalanine, and has 12 residues. The read is trimmed to its CDR3 DNA, 36 bases read in frame from base 1. Library construction relied on the immunoSEQ multiplex PCR assay. TCRdb provides this immuneACCESS table in a form limited to in-frame rearrangements. Some clones are lacking; in checked studies, under half of them reflect an unresolved V gene, and why the rest are absent is not known. A total of hundreds of thousands of clones appear in this sample, around 85% of them only once. In total, the top ten clones hold 0.0095% to 0.013% of the sample. The sample was also linked to a second study, of human thymus T cells. As that second paper reports: Immunologically healthy infants undergoing open corrective cardiac surgery for congenital heart defects in Finland were used as donors. Thymus tissue was obtained as surgical resects removed during corrective cardiac surgery. Both the thymic and the peripheral blood repertoires appeared to show biased V and J gene segment usage. According to the related research, thymic TCR repertoires were highly overlapping among unrelated individuals. The study described the TCR alpha and beta repertoires in about eight infant thymus samples and a handful of matching peripheral blood samples. Donor ages ranged from roughly 6 to 250 days, and the cohort comprised six or seven male and a couple of female infants. Thymocytes were freed from the tissue by mechanical means and kept at -70 degrees C as pellets of roughly 8.5-31 million cells. A QIAsymphony instrument was used to extract genomic DNA from frozen cell pellets. The immunoSEQ multiplex PCR assay was used to amplify the TCRB and TCRAD loci from a standardized amount of quality-controlled genomic DNA. The amplicons spanned the V(D)J region and were long enough to cover the CDR3 and allow V and J genes to be identified. Through the commercial immunoSEQ service, the amplicons were sequenced on an Illumina platform. Primer bias and sequencing errors were corrected as previously described, and TCRAD and TCRB definitions were based on the IMGT database. immunoSEQ Analyzer 3.0 and VDJTools were used for repertoire analysis, which covered basic statistics, V/J segment usage, diversity estimates, rarefaction and pairwise overlap. Diversity was estimated with Chao1, ChaoE, Efron-Thisted, Shannon and inverse Simpson indices, and also on datasets down-sampled to the smallest sample. Repertoire overlap used strict matching of CDR3 nucleotide sequence, V gene and J gene, with Jaccard-based multidimensional scaling clustering. On average, thymus samples yielded 810,000 or so unique TCRB clonotypes, whereas blood samples yielded 70,000 to 100,000.

The chain is encoded by TRBV2 joined to TRBJ1-4, with 9 middle bases fitting TRBD1. The receptor was isolated from a girl in the first two years of life with a congenital heart defect. Donor details come from another sample of the same person, matched by shared clones. Sequencing was done on a sample of thymocytes. CDR3 region: CARGQGKEKLFF. The sequenced DNA is TGTGCCAGGGGACAGGGCAAGGAGAAACTGTTTTTT. The full variable domain, completed from the reference TRBV2 and TRBJ1-4 proteins outside the CDR3, reads EPEVTQTPSHQVTQMGQEVILRCVPISNHLYFYWYRQILGQKVEFLVSFYNNEISEKSEIFDDQFSVERPDGSNFTLKIRSTKLEDSAMYFCARGQGKEKLFFGSGTQLSVL.